These 10 T cell receptor beta chains were all obtained from the same sample, sequenced in a study of blood T cells in healthy people across ages (dated by TCRdb to 2015 to 2017). Libraries were constructed by 5' RACE. Sequencing was carried out with an Illumina HiSeq 2500. A second PCR of about 6 to 12 cycles was run with a J-beta primer mix and a sample-barcoded 5' primer. The public sequencing data were trimmed at Q25 with fastp and processed into clonotypes with MiXCR by TCRdb, which kept only in-frame beta chains. Every CDR3 protein is listed once, alongside the most common genes and DNA of its rows. This sample comprises about 1 million distinct CDR3 sequences, around 45% of them detected only once. Approximately 20% of the sample goes to the ten largest clones. Material: blood. These receptors all come from a woman aged 55-75 years in good health.

This clonotype has just a few counts. The rearrangement joins TRBV7-9 to TRBJ2-3; D is undetermined. This CDR3 has 16 amino acids. V shed 5 bases and J shed 0 bases, with 15 bases lying between them. Germline V gene data show CDR1 as SEHNR and CDR2 as FQNEAQ (reference sequence). CDR3 nucleotides: TGTGCCAGCAGCGCAGGCGTGCGGCCTAGCACAGATACGCAGTATTTT. Protein: CASSAGVRPSTDTQYF.

V gene TRBV6-6 combines with J gene TRBJ2-7; 7 bases map to TRBD1. The CDR3 contains 12 residues. The germline V gene encodes CDR1 MNHNY and CDR2 SVGAGI (reference sequence). J gave up 12 bases and V 2 bases, and 7 bases lay outside the gene matches. The CDR3 bases are TGTGCCAGCAGTTACCCCCAGGGGGTTAGGTACTTC. Its translation is CASSYPQGVRYF.

This clonotype was recorded only once. V is TRBV10-3 and J is TRBJ2-4; D not resolved. The DNA matches TRBJ2-7 better at its end, which makes the J call doubtful. The CDR3 is 13 amino acids. CDR1 and CDR2 (germline): ENHRY, SYGVKD. CDR3 DNA sequence: TGTGCCATCATAGGCACCAACTCCTACGAGCAGTACTTC. Residues: CAIIGTNSYEQYF.

V usage is TRBV4-2 and J usage is TRBJ2-1; TRBD2 matches at 8 bases. This CDR3 contains 18 residues. Germline CDR1 LGHNA, CDR2 YNFKEQ. The V and J ends lost 1 base and 5 bases, in that order; junction bases with no gene match: 13. CDR3 in amino acids: CASSQGYIAGLTHNEQFF. The CDR3 nucleotides read TGTGCCAGCAGCCAAGGTTATATAGCGGGGCTTACTCACAATGAGCAGTTCTTC.

The table lists this clonotype with a few counts. The chain links TRBV7-9 to TRBJ2-7; the match to TRBD1 covers 8 bases. V lost 3 bases, J lost 0 bases, and 4 bases stayed unmatched. Germline CDR1 SEHNR, CDR2 FQNEAQ (reference sequence). The CDR3 spans 15 residues. CDR3 nucleotides: TGTGCCAGCAGCTTTACGGGACAGGCCTCCTACGAGCAGTACTTC. Amino acids: CASSFTGQASYEQYF.

V is TRBV20-1 and J is TRBJ1-2; 8 bases fit TRBD1. This CDR3 spans 14 amino acids. J gave up 5 bases and V 0 bases, and 5 bases lay outside the gene matches. CDR1 DFQATT and CDR2 SNEGSKA come from the germline V gene (reference sequence). CDR3 loop: CSARDPGQGYGYTF. The CDR3 DNA reads TGCAGTGCTAGAGATCCCGGACAGGGTTATGGCTACACCTTC.

The V and J genes are TRBV2 and TRBJ2-3; D not resolved. The germline V and J ends were trimmed by 6 bases and 2 bases, with 9 bases remaining between them. The CDR3 runs to 13 residues. Germline CDR1 is SNHLY and CDR2 is FYNNEI. DNA of the CDR3: TGTGCCAGCAGACCCTACATCACAGATACGCAGTATTTT. Its protein is CASRPYITDTQYF. Complete variable domain (other parts from reference TRBV2 and TRBJ2-3): EPEVTQTPSHQVTQMGQEVILRCVPISNHLYFYWYRQILGQKVEFLVSFYNNEISEKSEIFDDQFSVERPDGSNFTLKIRSTKLEDSAMYFCASRPYITDTQYFGPGTRLTVL.

The rearrangement links TRBV10-3 to TRBJ2-5; 10 nucleotides line up with TRBD2. This CDR3 has 14 amino acids. CDR1 ENHRY and CDR2 SYGVKD come from the germline V gene. J was trimmed by 5 bases and V by 2 bases; bases with no gene match: 2. The CDR3 nucleotides are TGTGCCATCAGTGAGGGGACTAGCGCGGAGACCCAGTACTTC. Amino acid sequence: CAISEGTSAETQYF.

The J gene is TRBJ1-1, the V gene TRBV2; the D gene is possibly TRBD1 (5 bases). The V end was cut by 5 bases, the J end by 3 bases, with 13 bases between. The CDR3 contains 14 residues. In germline, CDR1 is SNHLY, CDR2 FYNNEI. The CDR3 DNA reads as TGTGCCAGCAGTCGGATTGGGGCGGACACTGAAGCTTTCTTT. Its protein product is CASSRIGADTEAFF.

The chain is built from TRBV10-3 and TRBJ2-1, with 11 positions matching TRBD2. CDR1 and CDR2 from the germline V gene are ENHRY and SYGVKD. Trimming removed 6 bases from V and 7 bases from J; junction bases left unmatched: 8. The CDR3 has 15 residues. CDR3 in DNA: TGTGCCATCAGATTAGCGGGAGGGCCAAGAAATGAGCAGTTCTTC. Its protein product is CAIRLAGGPRNEQFF.